This TCR beta chain comes out of a study of a mutant IDH1 vaccine in newly diagnosed glioma. Study summary: Treated patients had a mean age of roughly 39 years and an approximately 62% male, about 40% female split. The earlier regimen, radiotherapy, temozolomide, or both, was most often both.

On this clone: Its antigen is still unknown.

The germline V gene has CDR1 MNHNY and CDR2 SVGAGI (reference sequence). The CDR3 has 14 amino acids. Deletions cut 4 bases from V and 0 bases from J, with 4 bases between. Time point indicated: baseline, week 1 (first vaccination visit). Sample treatment: pre-vaccination baseline after standard-of-care therapy. The donor cohort comprised cases of new WHO grade 3 or 4 IDH1-mutant, ATRX-lost astrocytoma. Some clones are missing from TCRdb's copy, which holds only in-frame ones; the method was immunoSEQ multiplex PCR. The sample lists about 66,000 clones, 65% to 90% occurring once. Overall study findings and caveats: The study observed vaccine-induced immune responses in 90% to 95% of patients.

This clonotype was obtained from a man younger than 40 with glioma. The chain carries TRBV6-6 and TRBJ2-6; D is uncertain. The source material was PBMCs, sampled from a glioma patient treated with radiotherapy, temozolomide or both. The CDR3, as DNA: TGTGCCAGCAGTTTTTCCTCTGGGGCCAACGTCCTGACTTTC. This encodes CASSFSSGANVLTF.